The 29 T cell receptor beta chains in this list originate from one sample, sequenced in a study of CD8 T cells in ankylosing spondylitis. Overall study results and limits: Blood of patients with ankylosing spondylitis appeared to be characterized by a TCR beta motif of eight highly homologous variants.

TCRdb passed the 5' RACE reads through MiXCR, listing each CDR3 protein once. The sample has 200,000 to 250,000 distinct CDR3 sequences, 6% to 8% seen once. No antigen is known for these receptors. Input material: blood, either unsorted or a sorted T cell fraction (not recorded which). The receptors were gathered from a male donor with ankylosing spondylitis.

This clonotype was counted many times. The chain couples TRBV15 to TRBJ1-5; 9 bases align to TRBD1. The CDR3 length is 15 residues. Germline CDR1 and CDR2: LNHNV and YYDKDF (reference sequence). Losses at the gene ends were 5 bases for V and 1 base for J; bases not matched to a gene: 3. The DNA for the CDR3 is TGTGCCACCAGCTCGGACAGGGGAAGCAATCAGCCCCAGCATTTT. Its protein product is CATSSDRGSNQPQHF.

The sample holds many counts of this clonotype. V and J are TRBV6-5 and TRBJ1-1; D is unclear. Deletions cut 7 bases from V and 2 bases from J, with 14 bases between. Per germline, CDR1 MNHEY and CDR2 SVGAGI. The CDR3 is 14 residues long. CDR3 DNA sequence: TGTGCCAGCACGTTTTCCTGGGGAAACACTGAAGCTTTCTTT. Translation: CASTFSWGNTEAFF.

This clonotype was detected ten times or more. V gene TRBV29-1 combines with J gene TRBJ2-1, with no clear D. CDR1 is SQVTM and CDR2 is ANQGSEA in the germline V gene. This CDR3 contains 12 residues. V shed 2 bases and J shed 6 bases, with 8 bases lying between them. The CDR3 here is CSVEPPSNEQFF. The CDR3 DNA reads TGCAGCGTTGAACCGCCCAGCAATGAGCAGTTCTTC.

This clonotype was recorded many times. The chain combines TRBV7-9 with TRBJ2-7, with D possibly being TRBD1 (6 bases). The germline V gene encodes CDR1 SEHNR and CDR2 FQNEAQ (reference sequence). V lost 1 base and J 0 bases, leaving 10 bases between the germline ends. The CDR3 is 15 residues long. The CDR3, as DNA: TGTGCCAGCAGCTTAGGGACAGTACCCTCCTACGAGCAGTACTTC. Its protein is CASSLGTVPSYEQYF.

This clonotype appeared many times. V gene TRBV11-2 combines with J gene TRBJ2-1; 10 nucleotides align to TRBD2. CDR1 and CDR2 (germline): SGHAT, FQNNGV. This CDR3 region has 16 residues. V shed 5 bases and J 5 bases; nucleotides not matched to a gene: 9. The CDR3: CASSLEAGGPHNEQFF. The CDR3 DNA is TGTGCCAGCAGCCTGGAAGCGGGAGGGCCCCACAATGAGCAGTTCTTC.

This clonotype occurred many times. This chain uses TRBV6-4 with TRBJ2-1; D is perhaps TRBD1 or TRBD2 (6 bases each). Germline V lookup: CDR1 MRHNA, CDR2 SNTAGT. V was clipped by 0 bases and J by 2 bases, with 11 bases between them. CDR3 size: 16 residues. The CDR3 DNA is TGTGCCAGCAGTGACTCGCCGGGGGCCCCCTACAATGAGCAGTTCTTC. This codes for CASSDSPGAPYNEQFF.

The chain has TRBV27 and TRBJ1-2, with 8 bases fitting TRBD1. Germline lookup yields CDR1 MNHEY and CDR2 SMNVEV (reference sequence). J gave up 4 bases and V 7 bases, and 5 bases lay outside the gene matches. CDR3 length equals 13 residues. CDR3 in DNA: TGTGCCAGCATGGGGACAGGCTTCTATGGCTACACCTTC. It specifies CASMGTGFYGYTF.

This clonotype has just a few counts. CDR3 protein: CSSPVGAVQFF. In DNA, the CDR3 is TGCAGCTCCCCGGTGGGGGCCGTGCAGTTCTTC. V is TRBV29-1 and J is TRBJ2-1, with D possibly TRBD1 on 6 matching bases. V was shortened by 8 bases and J by 12 bases, with 17 bases between the two germline ends. The length of the CDR3 is 11 residues. Per germline, CDR1 SQVTM and CDR2 ANQGSEA.

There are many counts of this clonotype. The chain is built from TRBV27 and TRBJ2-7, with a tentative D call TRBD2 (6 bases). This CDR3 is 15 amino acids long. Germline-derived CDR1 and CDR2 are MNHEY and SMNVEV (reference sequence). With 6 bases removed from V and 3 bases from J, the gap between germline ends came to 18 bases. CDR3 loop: CASRENRDSFYEQYF. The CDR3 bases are TGTGCCAGCAGGGAAAACCGGGACTCATTCTACGAGCAGTACTTC.

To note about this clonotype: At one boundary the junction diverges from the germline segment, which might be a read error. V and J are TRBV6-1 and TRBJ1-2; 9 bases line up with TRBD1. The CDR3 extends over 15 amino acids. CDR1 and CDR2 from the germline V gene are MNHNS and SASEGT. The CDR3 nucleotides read TGTGCCAGCAGTACAGACAGGGGGTTTCACTATGGCTACATCTTC. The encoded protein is CASSTDRGFHYGYIF.

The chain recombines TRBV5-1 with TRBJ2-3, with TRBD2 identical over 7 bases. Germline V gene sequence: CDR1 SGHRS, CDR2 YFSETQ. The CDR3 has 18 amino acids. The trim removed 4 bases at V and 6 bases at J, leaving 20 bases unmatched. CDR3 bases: TGCGCCAGCAGCGGCAAGGACTCAGCGGGGCGAAACGATGATACGCAGTATTTT. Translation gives CASSGKDSAGRNDDTQYF.

The CDR3 coding sequence is TGTGCCAGCAGGCCCGGGACAGGGGTTAATCAGCCCCAGCATTTT. It encodes CASRPGTGVNQPQHF. The chain has TRBV12-3 or TRBV12-4 and TRBJ1-5; 10 bases agree with TRBD1. V shed 6 bases, J shed 4 bases, and the junction held 6 bases outside the gene matches. The CDR3 runs 15 residues.

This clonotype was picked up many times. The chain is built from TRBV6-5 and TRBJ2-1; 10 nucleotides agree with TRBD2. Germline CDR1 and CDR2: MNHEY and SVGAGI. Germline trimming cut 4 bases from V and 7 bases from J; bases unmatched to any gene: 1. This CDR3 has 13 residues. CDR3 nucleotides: TGTGCCAGCAGTTTTAGCGGGAGGAATGAGCAGTTCTTC. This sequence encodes CASSFSGRNEQFF.

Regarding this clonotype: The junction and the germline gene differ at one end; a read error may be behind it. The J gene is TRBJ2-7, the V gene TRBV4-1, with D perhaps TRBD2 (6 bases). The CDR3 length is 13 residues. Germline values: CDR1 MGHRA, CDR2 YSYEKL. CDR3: CASSQDLEGAQYF. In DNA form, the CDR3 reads TGCGCAAGCAGCCAAGATCTGGAGGGAGCGCAGTACTTC.

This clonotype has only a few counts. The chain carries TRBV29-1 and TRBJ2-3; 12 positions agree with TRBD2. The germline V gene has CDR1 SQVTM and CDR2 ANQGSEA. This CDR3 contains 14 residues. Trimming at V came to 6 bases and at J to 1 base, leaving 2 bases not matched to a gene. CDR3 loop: CSVTSGRGTDTQYF. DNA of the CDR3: TGCAGCGTGACTAGCGGGAGAGGCACAGATACGCAGTATTTT.

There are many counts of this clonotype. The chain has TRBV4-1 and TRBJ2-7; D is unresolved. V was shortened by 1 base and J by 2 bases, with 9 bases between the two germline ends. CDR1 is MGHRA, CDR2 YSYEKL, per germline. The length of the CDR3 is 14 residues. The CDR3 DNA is TGCGCCAGCAGCCAAGGCTGGGTGGCCTACGAGCAGTACTTC. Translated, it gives CASSQGWVAYEQYF.

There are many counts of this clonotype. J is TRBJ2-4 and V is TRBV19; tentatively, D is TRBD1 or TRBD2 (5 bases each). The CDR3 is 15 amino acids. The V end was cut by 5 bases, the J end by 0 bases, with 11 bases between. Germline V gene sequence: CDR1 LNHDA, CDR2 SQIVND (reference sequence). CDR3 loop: CASSPGPVAKNIQYF. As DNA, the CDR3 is TGTGCCAGTAGTCCGGGGCCAGTAGCCAAAAACATTCAGTACTTC. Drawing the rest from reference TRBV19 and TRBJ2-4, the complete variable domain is DGGITQSPKYLFRKEGQNVTLSCEQNLNHDAMYWYRQDPGQGLRLIYYSQIVNDFQKGDIAEGYSVSREKKESFPLTVTSAQKNPTAFYLCASSPGPVAKNIQYFGAGTRLSVL.

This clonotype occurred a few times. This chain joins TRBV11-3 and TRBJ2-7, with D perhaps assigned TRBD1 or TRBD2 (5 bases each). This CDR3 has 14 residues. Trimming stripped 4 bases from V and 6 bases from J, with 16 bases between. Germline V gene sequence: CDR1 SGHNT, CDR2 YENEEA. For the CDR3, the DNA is TGTGCCAGCAGCTCGGGCCCGGGGCTTTTCGAGCAGTACTTC. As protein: CASSSGPGLFEQYF. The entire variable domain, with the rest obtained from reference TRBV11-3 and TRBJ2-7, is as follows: EAGVVQSPRYKIIEKKQPVAFWCNPISGHNTLYWYLQNLGQGPELLIRYENEEAVDDSQLPKDRFSAERLKGVDSTLKIQPAELGDSAVYLCASSSGPGLFEQYFGPGTRLTVT.

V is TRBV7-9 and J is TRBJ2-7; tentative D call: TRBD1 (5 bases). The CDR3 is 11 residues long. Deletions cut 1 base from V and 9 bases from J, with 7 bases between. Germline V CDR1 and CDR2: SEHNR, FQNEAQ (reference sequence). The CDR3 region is CASSLGQGQYF. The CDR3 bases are TGTGCCAGCAGCTTAGGCCAGGGGCAGTACTTC.

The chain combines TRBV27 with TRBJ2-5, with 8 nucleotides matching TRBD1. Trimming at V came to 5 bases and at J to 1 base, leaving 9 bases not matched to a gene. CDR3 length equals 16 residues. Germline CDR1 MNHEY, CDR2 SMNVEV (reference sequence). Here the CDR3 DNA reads TGTGCCAGCAGTAGACTTTTAGGGACAGGCCAAGAGACCCAGTACTTC. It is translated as CASSRLLGTGQETQYF.

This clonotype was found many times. CDR3 protein: CASSSGTSGEYQETQYF. CDR3 nucleotide sequence: TGTGCCAGCAGCTCCGGGACTAGCGGAGAGTACCAAGAGACCCAGTACTTC. The chain has TRBV28 and TRBJ2-5, with 11 nucleotides matching TRBD2. Germline V gene data show CDR1 as MDHEN and CDR2 as SYDVKM. The trim removed 6 bases at V and 0 bases at J, leaving 9 bases unmatched. The CDR3 extends over 17 amino acids.

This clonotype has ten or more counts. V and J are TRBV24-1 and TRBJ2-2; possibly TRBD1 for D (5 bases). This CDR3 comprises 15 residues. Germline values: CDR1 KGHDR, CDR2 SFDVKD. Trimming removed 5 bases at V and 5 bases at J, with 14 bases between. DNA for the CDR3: TGTGCCACCAGTGTAACAGGACCAGGGACCGGGGAGCTGTTTTTT. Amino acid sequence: CATSVTGPGTGELFF.

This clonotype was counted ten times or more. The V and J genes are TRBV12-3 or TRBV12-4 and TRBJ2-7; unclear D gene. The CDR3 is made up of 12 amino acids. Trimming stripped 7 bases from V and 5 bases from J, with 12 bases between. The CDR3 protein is CASTPSKNEQYF. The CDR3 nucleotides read TGTGCCAGCACCCCTAGTAAGAACGAGCAGTACTTC.

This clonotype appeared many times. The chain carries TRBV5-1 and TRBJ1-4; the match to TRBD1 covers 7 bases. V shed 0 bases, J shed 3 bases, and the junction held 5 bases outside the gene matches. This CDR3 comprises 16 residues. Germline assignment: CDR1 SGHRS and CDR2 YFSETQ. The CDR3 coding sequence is TGCGCCAGCAGCTTGGCACCGGGACAGCCTAATGAAAAACTGTTTTTT. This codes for CASSLAPGQPNEKLFF.

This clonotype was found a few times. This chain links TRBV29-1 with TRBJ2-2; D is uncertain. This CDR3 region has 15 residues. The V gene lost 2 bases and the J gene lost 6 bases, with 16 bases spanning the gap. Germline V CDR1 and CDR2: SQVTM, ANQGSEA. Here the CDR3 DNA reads TGCAGCGTTGAATTACCACGGCTACCGGCCGGGGAGCTGTTTTTT. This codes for CSVELPRLPAGELFF.

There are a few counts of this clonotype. The CDR3 region is CASSYGTGGSGANVLTF. The DNA for the CDR3 is TGTGCCAGCAGCTACGGGACAGGGGGTTCTGGGGCCAACGTCCTGACTTTC. This chain uses TRBV5-6 with TRBJ2-6; 11 nucleotides agree with TRBD1. The V gene's germline CDR1 is SGHDT and CDR2 YYEEEE. J was trimmed by 1 base and V by 3 bases; bases with no gene match: 3. The CDR3 has 17 residues.

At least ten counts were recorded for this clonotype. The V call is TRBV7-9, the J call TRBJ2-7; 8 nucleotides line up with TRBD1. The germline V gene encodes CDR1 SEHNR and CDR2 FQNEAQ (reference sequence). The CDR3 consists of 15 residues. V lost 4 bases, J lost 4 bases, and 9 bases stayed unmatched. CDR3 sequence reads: CASSSPDRDTYEQYF. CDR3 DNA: TGTGCCAGCAGCTCCCCGGACAGGGATACTTACGAGCAGTACTTC.

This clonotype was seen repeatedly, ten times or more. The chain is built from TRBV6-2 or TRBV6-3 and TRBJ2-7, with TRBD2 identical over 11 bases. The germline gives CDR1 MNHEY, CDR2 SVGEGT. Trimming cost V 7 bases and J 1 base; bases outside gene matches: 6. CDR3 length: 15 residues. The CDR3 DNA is TGTGCCAGCACCTACCCTAGCGGGGGGTCCTACGAGCAGTACTTC. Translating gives CASTYPSGGSYEQYF.

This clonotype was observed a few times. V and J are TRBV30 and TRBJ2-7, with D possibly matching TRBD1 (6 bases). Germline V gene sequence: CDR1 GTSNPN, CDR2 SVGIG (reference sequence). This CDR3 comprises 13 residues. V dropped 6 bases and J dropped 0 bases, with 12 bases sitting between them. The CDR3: CACPRDNSYEQYF. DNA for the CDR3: TGTGCCTGTCCCCGGGACAACTCCTACGAGCAGTACTTC.